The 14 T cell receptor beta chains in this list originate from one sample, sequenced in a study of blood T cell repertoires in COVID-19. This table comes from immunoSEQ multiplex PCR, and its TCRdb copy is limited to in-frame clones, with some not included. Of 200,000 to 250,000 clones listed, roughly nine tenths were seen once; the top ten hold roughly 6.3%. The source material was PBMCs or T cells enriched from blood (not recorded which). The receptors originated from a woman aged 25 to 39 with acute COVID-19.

CDR3 region: CAISERGNYGYTF. The CDR3 DNA reads as TGTGCCATCAGTGAAAGGGGTAACTATGGCTACACCTTC. This chain joins TRBV10-3 and TRBJ1-2, with a tentative D call TRBD1 (5 bases). CDR3 size: 13 residues. V lost 3 bases to trimming and J lost 1 base, with 6 bases between them. The germline CDR1 and CDR2 sequences are ENHRY and SYGVKD.

CDR3 DNA: TGTGCCAGCAGGGGAAGGGACAGGGCCCACACCTTC. It is translated as CASRGRDRAHTF. The V call is TRBV28, the J call TRBJ1-2, with TRBD1 matching 9 bases. The CDR3 length is 12 residues. V lost 6 bases, J lost 12 bases, and 8 bases stayed unmatched. Germline V gene lookup returns CDR1 MDHEN and CDR2 SYDVKM.

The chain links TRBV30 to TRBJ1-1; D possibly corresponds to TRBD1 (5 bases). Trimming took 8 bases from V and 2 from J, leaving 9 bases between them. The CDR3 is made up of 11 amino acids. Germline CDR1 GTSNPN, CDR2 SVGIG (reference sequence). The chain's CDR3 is CARQGNTEAFF. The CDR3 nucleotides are TGTGCCCGCCAGGGAAACACTGAAGCTTTCTTT. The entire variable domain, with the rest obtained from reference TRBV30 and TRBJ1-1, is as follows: SQTIHQWPATLVQPVGSPLSLECTVEGTSNPNLYWYRQAAGRGLQLLFYSVGIGQISSEVPQNLSASRPQDRQFILSSKKLLLSDSGFYLCARQGNTEAFFGQGTRLTVV.

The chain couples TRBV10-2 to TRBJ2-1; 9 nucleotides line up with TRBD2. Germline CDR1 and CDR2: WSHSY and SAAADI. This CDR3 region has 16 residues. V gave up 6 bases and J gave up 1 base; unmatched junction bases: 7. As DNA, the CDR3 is TGCGCCAGCAGACCCTATAGCGGGGGATCCTACAATGAGCAGTTCTTC. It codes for CASRPYSGGSYNEQFF.

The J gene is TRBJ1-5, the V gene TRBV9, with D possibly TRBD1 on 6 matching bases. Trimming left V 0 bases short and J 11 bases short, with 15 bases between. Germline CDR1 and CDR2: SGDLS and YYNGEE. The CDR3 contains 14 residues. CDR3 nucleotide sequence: TGTGCCAGCAGCGTAGAGGGTCAAGGGGGGGCCCAGCATTTT. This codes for CASSVEGQGGAQHF.

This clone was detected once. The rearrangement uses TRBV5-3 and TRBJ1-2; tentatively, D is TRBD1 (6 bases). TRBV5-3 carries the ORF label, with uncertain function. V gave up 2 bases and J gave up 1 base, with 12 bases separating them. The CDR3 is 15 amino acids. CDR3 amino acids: CARSFRTDLNYGYTF. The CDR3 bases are TGTGCCAGAAGCTTTCGGACAGACCTTAACTATGGCTACACCTTC.

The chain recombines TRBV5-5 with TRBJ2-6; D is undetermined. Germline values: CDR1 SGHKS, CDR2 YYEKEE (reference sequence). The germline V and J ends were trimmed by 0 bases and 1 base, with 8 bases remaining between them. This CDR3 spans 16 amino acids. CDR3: CASSLDVASGANVLTF. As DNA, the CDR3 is TGTGCCAGCAGCTTGGATGTGGCATCTGGGGCCAACGTCCTGACTTTC.

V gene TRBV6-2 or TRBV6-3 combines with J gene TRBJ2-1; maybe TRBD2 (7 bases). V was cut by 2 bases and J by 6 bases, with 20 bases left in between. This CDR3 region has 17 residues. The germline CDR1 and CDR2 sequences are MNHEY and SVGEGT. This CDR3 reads CASSYTPGGLPTNEQFF. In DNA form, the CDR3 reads TGTGCCAGCAGTTACACTCCGGGGGGCCTACCGACCAATGAGCAGTTCTTC.

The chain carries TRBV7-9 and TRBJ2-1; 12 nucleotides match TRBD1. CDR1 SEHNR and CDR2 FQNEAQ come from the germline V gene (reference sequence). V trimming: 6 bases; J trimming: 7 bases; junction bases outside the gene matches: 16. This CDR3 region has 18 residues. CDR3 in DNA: TGTGCCAGCAGTAATCTTCTGCGGGGGACAGGGGGCTATAATGAGCAGTTCTTC. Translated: CASSNLLRGTGGYNEQFF.

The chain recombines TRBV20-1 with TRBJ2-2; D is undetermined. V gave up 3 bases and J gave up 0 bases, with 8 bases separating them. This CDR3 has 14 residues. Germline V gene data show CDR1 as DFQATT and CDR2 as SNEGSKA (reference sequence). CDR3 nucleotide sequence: TGCAGTGCTAGTCGTCAGACGAACACCGGGGAGCTGTTTTTT. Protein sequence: CSASRQTNTGELFF.

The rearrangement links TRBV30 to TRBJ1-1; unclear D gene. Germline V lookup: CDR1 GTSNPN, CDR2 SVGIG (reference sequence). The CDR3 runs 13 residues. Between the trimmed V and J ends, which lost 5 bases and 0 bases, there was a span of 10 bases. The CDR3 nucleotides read TGTGCCTGGGGACGGAGCATGAACACTGAAGCTTTCTTT. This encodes CAWGRSMNTEAFF. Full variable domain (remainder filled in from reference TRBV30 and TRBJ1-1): SQTIHQWPATLVQPVGSPLSLECTVEGTSNPNLYWYRQAAGRGLQLLFYSVGIGQISSEVPQNLSASRPQDRQFILSSKKLLLSDSGFYLCAWGRSMNTEAFFGQGTRLTVV.

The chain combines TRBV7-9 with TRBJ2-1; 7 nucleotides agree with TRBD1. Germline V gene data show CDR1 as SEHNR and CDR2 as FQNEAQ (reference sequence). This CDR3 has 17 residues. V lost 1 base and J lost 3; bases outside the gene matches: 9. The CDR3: CASSLGQQGTIYNEQFF. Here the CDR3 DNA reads TGTGCCAGCAGCTTAGGTCAACAGGGGACGATCTACAATGAGCAGTTCTTC.

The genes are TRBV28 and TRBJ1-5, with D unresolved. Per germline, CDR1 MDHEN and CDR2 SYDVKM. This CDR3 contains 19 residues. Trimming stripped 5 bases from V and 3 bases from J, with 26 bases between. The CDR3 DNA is TGTGCCAGCAGTCCCTATGGTAGACGGGGAAACATAAACAATCAGCCCCAGCATTTT. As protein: CASSPYGRRGNINNQPQHF.

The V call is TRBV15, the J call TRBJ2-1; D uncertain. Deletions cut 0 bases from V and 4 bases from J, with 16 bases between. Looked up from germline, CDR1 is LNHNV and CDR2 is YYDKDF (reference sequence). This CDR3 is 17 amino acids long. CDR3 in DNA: TGTGCCACCAGCAGAGATTTGGCGAGCGCCCGGTACAATGAGCAGTTCTTC. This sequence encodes CATSRDLASARYNEQFF.